The rows below give T cell receptor beta chains drawn from one sample of a study of CD8 T cells in Susac syndrome. TCRdb processed the immunoSEQ multiplex PCR reads anew with MiXCR; each CDR3 protein has one entry. The table has roughly 300,000 distinct CDR3 sequences, 70% to 90% seen once; the top ten hold 0.11%. Sequenced input: CD8+ T cells from PBMCs. The receptor source for this set is a human donor with multiple sclerosis. The CDR3 runs from the conserved cysteine through the conserved F or W. D genes are given only for firm matches. Part of the rows lack a size; the others show once, few, many or a class for expanded clones.

TGTGCCAGCAGTTACCCGAAACAACGGAGGGGGGATACGCAGTATTTT,CASSYPKQRRGDTQYF,few,TRBV6-5,TRBJ2-3,NA
TGTGCCAGCAGCGTAGGAGGACAGCCGGCCTACAATGAGCAGTTCTTC,CASSVGGQPAYNEQFF,NA,TRBV9,TRBJ2-1,NA
TGCAGTGCTAGCCTCAGCGCGGCCGCAACTAATGAAAAACTGTTTTTT,CSASLSAAATNEKLFF,NA,TRBV20-1,TRBJ1-4,NA
TGTGCCAGCAGCCCATCGAACCGGGATCCTATTTCTTTTTCTGGGGCCAACGTCCTGACTTTC,CASSPSNRDPISFSGANVLTF,once,TRBV3-1,TRBJ2-6,NA
TGCGCCAGCCCCCGGAGAGTCCCAGACAATGAGCAGTTCTTC,CASPRRVPDNEQFF,NA,TRBV5-1,TRBJ2-1,NA
TGTGCCAGTAGTATAGTACATACTATAGCGGACTCCTACAATGAGCAGTTCTTC,CASSIVHTIADSYNEQFF,NA,TRBV19,TRBJ2-1,NA
TGTGCCAGCAGTTTAGCCAGCACCAGCGACCGCACAGATACGCAGTATTTT,CASSLASTSDRTDTQYF,NA,TRBV28,TRBJ2-3,NA
TGTGCCAGCAGCTCCGCAGGGACGGCGGAGACCCAGTACTTC,CASSSAGTAETQYF,once,TRBV7-9,TRBJ2-5,NA
TGTGCCAGCAGAGCCATAGCGGGAGACTTGTACGAGCAGTACTTC,CASRAIAGDLYEQYF,NA,TRBV28,TRBJ2-7,TRBD2
TGTGCCAGCAGTTTACTGGGGGGCGGCCACGAGCAGTACTTC,CASSLLGGGHEQYF,NA,TRBV27,TRBJ2-7,NA
TGTGCTAGCAGCGACGGCGGACTAGCGGGAGTTACCGGGGAGCTGTTTTTT,CASSDGGLAGVTGELFF,once,TRBV7-7,TRBJ2-2,TRBD2
TGTGCCAGCAGCTTCCTACGGGGGACAGATACGCAGTATTTT,CASSFLRGTDTQYF,NA,TRBV7-8,TRBJ2-3,NA
TGTGCCAGCAGCCCGAAAATGAGTGCGAACACCGGGGAGCTGTTTTTT,CASSPKMSANTGELFF,NA,TRBV7-9,TRBJ2-2,NA
TGTGCCAGCAGTTTATCGCGGGGGGCTGGTGGCTACACCTTC,CASSLSRGAGGYTF,NA,TRBV27,TRBJ1-2,NA
TGTGCCAGCAGCTTAACACGGGTAGCCAAAAACATTCAGTACTTC,CASSLTRVAKNIQYF,NA,TRBV7-9,TRBJ2-4,NA
TGTGCCAGCAGCTTAAGGGACAGGGGAGACTATGGCTACACCTTC,CASSLRDRGDYGYTF,NA,TRBV7-6,TRBJ1-2,TRBD1